This TCR beta chain was identified in a study of blood T cells in healthy people across ages. Germline trimming cut 7 bases from V and 1 base from J; bases unmatched to any gene: 6. This CDR3 region has 14 residues. Germline loops: CDR1 SEHNR, CDR2 FQNEAQ (reference sequence). The second PCR ran roughly 6 to 11 cycles with a sample-barcoded 5' primer and J-beta primers. Each CDR3 protein is one row after TCRdb ran MiXCR on the 5' RACE reads. The sample includes over a million distinct CDR3 sequences, 25% of them seen just once. These data were likewise used in another study, on T cells of mothers and their children. That work adds: Every mother supplied over 8 million TCR beta CDR3 reads and every child some 2.7 million. Inherited differences only slightly affect thymic shaping of TCR recombination output. It was related mother-child pairs that showed slightly higher overlap than unrelated pairs, without reaching significance.

V usage is TRBV7-9 and J usage is TRBJ2-5; 7 bases are a match to TRBD1. The source material was blood. The origin of this receptor is a girl under 10 years old in good health. In DNA form, the CDR3 reads TGTGCCAGCACCTACGACAGGGTCCAAGAGACCCAGTACTTC. It codes for CASTYDRVQETQYF. Full variable domain (outside the CDR3, taken from reference TRBV7-9 and TRBJ2-5): DTGVSQNPRHKITKRGQNVTFRCDPISEHNRLYWYRQTLGQGPEFLTYFQNEAQLEKSRLLSDRFSAERPKGSFSTLEIQRTEQGDSAMYLCASTYDRVQETQYFGPGTRLLVL.